These 3 T cell receptor beta chains came from one sample sequenced in a study of Ad26.COV2.S vaccination and SARS-CoV-2 variants. The table came from immunoSEQ multiplex PCR; TCRdb's copy has only in-frame clones and leaves some out. The sample holds 440,000 or so clones; approximately 92% are singletons and the top ten take under 2%. Treatment noted: about 20 received Ad26.COV2.S at low or high dose, single or two shots; 5 received placebo; per-sample allocation not given. On day 63 after the first injection, vaccine and placebo recipients gave samples. The sequencing here drew on peripheral blood, taken in a trial of Ad26.COV2.S vaccine versus placebo. These receptors all stem from a person aged 18-60 years who received the Ad26.COV2.S COVID-19 vaccine or a placebo.

The genes are TRBV12-2 and TRBJ2-3; TRBD1, the D gene given by the table, was not confirmed from the DNA. TRBV12-2 is a pseudogene. This CDR3 is 20 amino acids long. CDR3 sequence: CASRLAAVVLDRGGADTQYF. CDR3 nucleotide sequence: TGTGCAAGTCGCTTAGCTGCAGTTGTCTTGGACAGGGGGGGAGCAGATACGCAGTATTTT.

The chain combines TRBV2 with TRBJ2-3, with D perhaps given as TRBD1 or TRBD2 (6 bases each). The CDR3 spans 14 residues. V lost 6 bases and J lost 6, with 16 bases in between. Per germline, CDR1 SNHLY and CDR2 FYNNEI. The CDR3 DNA is TGTGCCAGCAGGATGAGGGGGGCCGGCGATACGCAGTATTTT. It encodes CASRMRGAGDTQYF. Together with reference TRBV2 and TRBJ2-3, the CDR3 gives the full variable domain: EPEVTQTPSHQVTQMGQEVILRCVPISNHLYFYWYRQILGQKVEFLVSFYNNEISEKSEIFDDQFSVERPDGSNFTLKIRSTKLEDSAMYFCASRMRGAGDTQYFGPGTRLTVL.

The gene calls are TRBV18 and TRBJ2-7; 7 bases map to TRBD1. The CDR3 has 15 residues. Germline trimming cut 5 bases from V and 2 bases from J; bases unmatched to any gene: 9. Germline V gene sequence: CDR1 KGHSH, CDR2 LQKENI. The CDR3 DNA follows: TGTGCCAGCTCATCGCGGACAGGTATGGCCTACGAGCAGTACTTC. As protein: CASSSRTGMAYEQYF. Filled out from reference TRBV18 and TRBJ2-7, the complete variable domain reads NAGVMQNPRHLVRRRGQEARLRCSPMKGHSHVYWYRQLPEEGLKFMVYLQKENIIDESGMPKERFSAEFPKEGPSILRIQQVVRGDSAAYFCASSSRTGMAYEQYFGPGTRLTVT.